The clone carrying this TCR beta chain appeared a few times. The data are from a study of regulatory T cells in long-lasting Graves disease. Library construction for TCR beta used iRepertoire HTBI primers and Arm-PCR of CDR3 regions. Each CDR3 protein is one row after TCRdb ran MiXCR on the multiplex PCR reads. The table has about 560,000 distinct CDR3 sequences, 15% to 20% seen once. As for time point: newly diagnosed GD, antithyroid drugs for less than 3 months. Isolated PBMC RNA provided the starting material for the TCR library. Germline-derived CDR1 and CDR2 are MNHEY and SVGEGT. This CDR3 has 12 amino acids. With V trimmed by 2 bases and J by 13 bases, 7 bases remained unmatched. These data also featured in a second study, about T cells in Graves' hyperthyroidism and ophthalmopathy. From that report: HTBI primers were the set used in a first-round RT-PCR of the TCR CDR3. In blood, most of the thyroid clonotypes expanded above 0.001 were also present. The model identified upcoming ophthalmopathy a median approximately six months ahead of onset.

The chain is built from TRBV6-2 or TRBV6-3 and TRBJ1-2; 7 bases fit TRBD1. The sample in question was peripheral blood mononuclear cells (PBMCs), obtained at new diagnosis, from a patient treated with antithyroid drugs. The sequence came from a man between 18 and 29 years old with Graves disease. This CDR3 is CASSYGDREVTF. The CDR3 DNA reads as TGTGCCAGCAGTTACGGCGACAGGGAGGTCACCTTC.